This T cell receptor beta chain was sequenced during a study of cytomegalovirus exposure and HLA in healthy donors. The PCR had 60 Vbeta and 13 Jbeta primers. Repertoires were generated with immunoSEQ multiplex PCR, while TCRdb's copy carries only in-frame clones and drops some. Of about 160,000 clones in the sample, 80% to 90% were seen once. CDR3 size: 14 residues. Per the germline V gene, CDR1 is WNHNN and CDR2 is SYGVQD (reference sequence). The V and J ends lost 3 bases and 5 bases, in that order; junction bases with no gene match: 1. Details on this clone: No antigen is known for it.

Study-wide findings and caveats: Later, an analysis showed that TCR beta chains associated with HLA were more clonally expanded than others that were equally common. A later analysis reported that several of the most significant clusters appeared to be linked to common viral pathogens, among them Epstein-Barr virus.

The chain links TRBV10-1 to TRBJ2-3; 11 bases line up with TRBD2. The clonotype comes from a young woman in good health and CMV-seronegative. Sequenced: PBMCs. In DNA, the CDR3 is TGCGCCAGCAGTGAAGGGACTAGCGGAGATACGCAGTATTTT. It translates to CASSEGTSGDTQYF.